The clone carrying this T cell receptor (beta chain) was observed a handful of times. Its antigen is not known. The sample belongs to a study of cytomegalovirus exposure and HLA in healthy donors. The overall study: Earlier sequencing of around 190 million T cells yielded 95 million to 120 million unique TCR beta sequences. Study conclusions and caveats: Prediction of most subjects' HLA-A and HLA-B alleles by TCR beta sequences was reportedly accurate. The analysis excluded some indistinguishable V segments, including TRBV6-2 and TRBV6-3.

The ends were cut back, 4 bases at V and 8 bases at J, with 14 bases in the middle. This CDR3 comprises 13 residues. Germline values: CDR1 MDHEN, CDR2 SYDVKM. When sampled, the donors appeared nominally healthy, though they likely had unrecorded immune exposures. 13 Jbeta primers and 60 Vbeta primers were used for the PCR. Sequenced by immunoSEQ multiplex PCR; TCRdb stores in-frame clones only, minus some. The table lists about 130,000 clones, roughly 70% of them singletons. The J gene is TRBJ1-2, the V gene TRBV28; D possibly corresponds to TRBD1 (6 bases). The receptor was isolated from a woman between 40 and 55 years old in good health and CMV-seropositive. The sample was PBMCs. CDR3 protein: CASSSWQGQGYTF. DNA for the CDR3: TGTGCCAGCAGTTCTTGGCAGGGGCAGGGCTACACCTTC.